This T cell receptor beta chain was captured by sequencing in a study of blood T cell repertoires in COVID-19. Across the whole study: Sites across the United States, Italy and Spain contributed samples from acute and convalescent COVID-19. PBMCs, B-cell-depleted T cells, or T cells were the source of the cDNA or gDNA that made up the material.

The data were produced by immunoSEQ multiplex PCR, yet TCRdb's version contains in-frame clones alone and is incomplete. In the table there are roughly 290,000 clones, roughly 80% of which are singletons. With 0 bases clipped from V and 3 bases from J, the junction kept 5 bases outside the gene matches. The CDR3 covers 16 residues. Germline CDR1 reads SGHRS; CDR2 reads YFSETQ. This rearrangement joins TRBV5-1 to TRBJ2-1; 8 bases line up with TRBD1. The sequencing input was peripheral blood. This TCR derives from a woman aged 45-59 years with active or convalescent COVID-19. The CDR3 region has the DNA TGCGCCAGCAGCTTGGTTCAGGGGGCTGTCTACAATGAGCAGTTCTTC. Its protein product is CASSLVQGAVYNEQFF.